A single sample gave rise to the 3 T cell receptor beta chains below, sequenced in a study of blood T cell repertoires in COVID-19. The repertoire was sequenced with immunoSEQ multiplex PCR; TCRdb's copy has only in-frame clones and lacks some. This sample has roughly 160,000 clones, with 83% found just once. Sequencing was carried out using peripheral blood. Source of these receptors: a woman between 65 and 79 years old who had recovered from COVID-19.

This clone was counted a single time. V usage is TRBV5-1 and J usage is TRBJ1-1; D remains ambiguous. Germline V gene sequence: CDR1 SGHRS, CDR2 YFSETQ. The CDR3 has 14 amino acids. V lost 0 bases and J lost 1, with 7 bases in between. CDR3 sequence: CASSLVRGNTEAFF. CDR3 nucleotide sequence: TGCGCCAGCAGCTTGGTTCGGGGGAACACTGAAGCTTTCTTT.

This clone was picked up one time. The V gene is TRBV10-3, the J gene TRBJ1-4; 7 nucleotides align to TRBD1. The CDR3 covers 15 residues. V was pared by 2 bases and J by 8 bases, with 8 bases of the junction left unmatched. Looked up from germline, CDR1 is ENHRY and CDR2 is SYGVKD. The CDR3, as DNA: TGTGCCATCAGTGAGGAGAACAGGGGCGGCGAAAAACTGTTTTTT. Its protein is CAISEENRGGEKLFF.

The chain has TRBV4-1 and TRBJ1-3; 7 bases are shared with TRBD1. V dropped 2 bases and J dropped 0; count of bases not matched to a gene: 16. Per the germline V gene, CDR1 is MGHRA and CDR2 is YSYEKL. CDR3 length: 20 residues. CDR3 protein: CASSQRGRTGEISSGNTIYF. CDR3 bases: TGCGCCAGCAGCCAAAGAGGGAGGACAGGAGAAATCAGCTCTGGAAACACCATATATTTT.